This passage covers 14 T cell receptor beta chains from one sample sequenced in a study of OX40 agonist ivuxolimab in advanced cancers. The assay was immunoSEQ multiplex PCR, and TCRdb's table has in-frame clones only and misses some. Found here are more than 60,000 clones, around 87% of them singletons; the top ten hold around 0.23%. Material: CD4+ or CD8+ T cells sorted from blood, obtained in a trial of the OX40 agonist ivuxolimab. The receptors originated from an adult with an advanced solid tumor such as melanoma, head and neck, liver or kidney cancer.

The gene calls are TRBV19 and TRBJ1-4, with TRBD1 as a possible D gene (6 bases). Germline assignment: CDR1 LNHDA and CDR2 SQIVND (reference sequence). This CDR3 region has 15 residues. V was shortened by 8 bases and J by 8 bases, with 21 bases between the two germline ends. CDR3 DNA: TGTGCCAGTCGTAATGGAGCGGCAGGGGAAGAAAAACTGTTTTTT. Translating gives CASRNGAAGEEKLFF. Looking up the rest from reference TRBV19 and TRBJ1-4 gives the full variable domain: DGGITQSPKYLFRKEGQNVTLSCEQNLNHDAMYWYRQDPGQGLRLIYYSQIVNDFQKGDIAEGYSVSREKKESFPLTVTSAQKNPTAFYLCASRNGAAGEEKLFFGSGTQLSVL.

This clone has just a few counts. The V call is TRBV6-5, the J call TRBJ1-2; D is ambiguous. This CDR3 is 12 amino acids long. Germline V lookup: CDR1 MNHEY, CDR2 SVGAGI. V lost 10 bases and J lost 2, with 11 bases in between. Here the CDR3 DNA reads TGTGCCACCCGTTCAGCGAACTATGGCTACACCTTC. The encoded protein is CATRSANYGYTF.

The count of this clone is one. The CDR3 bases are TGTGCCAGTAGTGCCACCCACACAGATACGCAGTATTTT. Translation: CASSATHTDTQYF. The rearrangement uses TRBV19 and TRBJ2-3; no firm D call. The length of the CDR3 is 13 residues. CDR1 is LNHDA, CDR2 SQIVND, per germline (reference sequence). Trimming cost V 5 bases and J 2 bases, with 8 bases left between them.

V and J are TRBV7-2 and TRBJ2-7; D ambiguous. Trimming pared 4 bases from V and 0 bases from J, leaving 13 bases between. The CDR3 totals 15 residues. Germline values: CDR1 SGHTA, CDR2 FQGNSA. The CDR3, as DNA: TGTGCCAGCAGCTCCATGGACCGAAACTCCTACGAGCAGTACTTC. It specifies CASSSMDRNSYEQYF.

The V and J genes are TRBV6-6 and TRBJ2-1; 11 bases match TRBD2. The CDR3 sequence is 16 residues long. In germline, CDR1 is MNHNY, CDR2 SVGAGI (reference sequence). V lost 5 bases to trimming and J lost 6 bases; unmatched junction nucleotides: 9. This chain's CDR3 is CASSASLAGGVNEQFF. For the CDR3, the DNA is TGTGCCAGCAGTGCCTCTCTAGCGGGAGGTGTCAATGAGCAGTTCTTC.

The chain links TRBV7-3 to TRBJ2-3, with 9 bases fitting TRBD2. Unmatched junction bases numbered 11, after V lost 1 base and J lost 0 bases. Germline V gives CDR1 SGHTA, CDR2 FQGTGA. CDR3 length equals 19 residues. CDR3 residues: CASSLRASGIIASTDTQYF. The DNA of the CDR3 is TGTGCCAGCAGCTTAAGGGCTAGCGGGATCATTGCTAGCACAGATACGCAGTATTTT. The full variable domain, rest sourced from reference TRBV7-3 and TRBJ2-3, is GAGVSQTPSNKVTEKGKYVELRCDPISGHTALYWYRQSLGQGPEFLIYFQGTGAADDSGLPNDRFFAVRPEGSVSTLKIQRTERGDSAVYLCASSLRASGIIASTDTQYFGPGTRLTVL.

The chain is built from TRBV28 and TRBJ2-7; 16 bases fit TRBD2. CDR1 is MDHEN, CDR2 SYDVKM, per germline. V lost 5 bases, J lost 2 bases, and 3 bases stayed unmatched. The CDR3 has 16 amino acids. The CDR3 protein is CASSPGTSGRAYEQYF. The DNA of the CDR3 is TGTGCCAGCAGTCCCGGGACTAGCGGGAGGGCCTACGAGCAGTACTTC.

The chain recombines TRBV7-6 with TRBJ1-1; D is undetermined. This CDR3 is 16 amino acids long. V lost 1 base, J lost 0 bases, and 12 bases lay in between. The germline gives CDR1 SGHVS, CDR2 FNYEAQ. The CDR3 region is CASSLGYGSLNTEAFF. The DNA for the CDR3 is TGTGCCAGCAGCTTAGGATACGGCAGCTTGAACACTGAAGCTTTCTTT.

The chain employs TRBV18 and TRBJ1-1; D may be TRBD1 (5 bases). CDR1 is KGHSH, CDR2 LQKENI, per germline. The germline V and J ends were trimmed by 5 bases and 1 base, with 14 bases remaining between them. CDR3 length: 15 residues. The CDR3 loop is CASSSPGLTNTEAFF. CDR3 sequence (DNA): TGTGCCAGCTCATCCCCGGGACTTACGAACACTGAAGCTTTCTTT.

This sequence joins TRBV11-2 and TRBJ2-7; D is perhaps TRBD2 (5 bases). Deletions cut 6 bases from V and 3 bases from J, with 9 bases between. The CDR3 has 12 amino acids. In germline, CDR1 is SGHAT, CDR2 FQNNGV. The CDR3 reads CASRRGGYEQYF. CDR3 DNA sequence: TGTGCCAGCAGACGCGGAGGCTACGAGCAGTACTTC. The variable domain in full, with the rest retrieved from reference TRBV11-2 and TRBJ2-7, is EAGVAQSPRYKIIEKRQSVAFWCNPISGHATLYWYQQILGQGPKLLIQFQNNGVVDDSQLPKDRFSAERLKGVDSTLKIQPAKLEDSAVYLCASRRGGYEQYFGPGTRLTVT.

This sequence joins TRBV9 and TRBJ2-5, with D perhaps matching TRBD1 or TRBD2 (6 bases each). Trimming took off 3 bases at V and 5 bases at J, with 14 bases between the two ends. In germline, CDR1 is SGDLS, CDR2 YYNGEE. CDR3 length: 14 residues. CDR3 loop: CASSATGTRETQYF. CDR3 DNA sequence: TGTGCCAGCAGCGCTACAGGGACTCGGGAGACCCAGTACTTC. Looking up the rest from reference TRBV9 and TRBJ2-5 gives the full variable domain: DSGVTQTPKHLITATGQRVTLRCSPRSGDLSVYWYQQSLDQGLQFLIQYYNGEERAKGNILERFSAQQFPDLHSELNLSSLELGDSALYFCASSATGTRETQYFGPGTRLLVL.

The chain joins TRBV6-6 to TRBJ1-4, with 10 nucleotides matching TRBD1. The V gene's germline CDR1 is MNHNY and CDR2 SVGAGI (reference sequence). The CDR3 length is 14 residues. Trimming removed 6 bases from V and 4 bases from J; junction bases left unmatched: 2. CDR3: CASRGQGFNEKLFF. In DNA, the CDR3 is TGTGCCAGCAGGGGACAGGGGTTTAATGAAAAACTGTTTTTT.

The CDR3 region has the DNA TGTGCCAGCAGTGAAGGTTCCACTAGCGGGAGATCCTTGATGCAGTACTTC. Its translation: CASSEGSTSGRSLMQYF. The V and J genes are TRBV6-1 and TRBJ2-7, with 11 nucleotides matching TRBD2. The CDR3 runs 17 residues. The germline gives CDR1 MNHNS, CDR2 SASEGT. The J segment lost 9 bases and the V segment lost 1 base, leaving 14 bases of the junction unmatched.

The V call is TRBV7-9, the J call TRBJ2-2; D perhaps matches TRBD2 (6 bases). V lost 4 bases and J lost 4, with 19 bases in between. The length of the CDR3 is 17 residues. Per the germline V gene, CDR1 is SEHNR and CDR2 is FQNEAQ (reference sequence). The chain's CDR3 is CASSSLAVGGVTGELFF. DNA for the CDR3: TGTGCCAGCAGCTCCCTGGCGGTAGGCGGGGTCACCGGGGAGCTGTTTTTT.